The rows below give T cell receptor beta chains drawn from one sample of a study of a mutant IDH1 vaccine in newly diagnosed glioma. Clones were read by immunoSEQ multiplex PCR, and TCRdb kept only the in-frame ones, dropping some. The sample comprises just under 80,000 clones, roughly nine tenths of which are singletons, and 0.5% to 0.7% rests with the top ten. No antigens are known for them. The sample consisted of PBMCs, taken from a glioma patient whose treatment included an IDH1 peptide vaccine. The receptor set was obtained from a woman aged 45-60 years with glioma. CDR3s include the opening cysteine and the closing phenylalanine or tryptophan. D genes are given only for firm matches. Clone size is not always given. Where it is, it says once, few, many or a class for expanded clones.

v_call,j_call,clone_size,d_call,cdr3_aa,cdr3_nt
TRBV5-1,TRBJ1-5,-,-,CASSLVGWSPGQPQHF,TGCGCCAGCAGCTTGGTGGGATGGAGCCCTGGCCAGCCCCAGCATTTT
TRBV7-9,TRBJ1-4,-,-,CASRPRVGEKLFF,TGTGCCAGCAGGCCCCGGGTTGGTGAAAAACTGTTTTTT
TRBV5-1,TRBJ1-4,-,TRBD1,CASSPRTGSNEKLFF,TGCGCCAGCAGCCCACGGACAGGGTCTAATGAAAAACTGTTTTTT
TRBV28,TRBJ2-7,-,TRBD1,CASSRDRPWEQYF,TGTGCCAGCAGTCGGGACAGGCCCTGGGAGCAGTACTTC
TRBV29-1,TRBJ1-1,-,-,CSALEVAEAFF,TGCAGCGCCCTCGAGGTGGCTGAAGCTTTCTTT
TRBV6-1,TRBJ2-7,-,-,CASSDRGLSYEQYF,TGTGCCAGCAGTGACCGGGGCCTCTCCTACGAGCAGTACTTC
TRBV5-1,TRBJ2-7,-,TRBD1,CASSLGQGVGEQYF,TGCGCCAGCAGCCTAGGACAGGGGGTCGGTGAGCAGTACTTC
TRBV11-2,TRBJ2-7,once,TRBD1,CASSSEHRGYEQYF,TGTGCCAGCAGTTCAGAGCACAGGGGCTACGAGCAGTACTTC
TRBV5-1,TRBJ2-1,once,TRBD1,CASSDDRGWEFF,TGCGCCAGCAGCGATGACAGGGGCTGGGAGTTCTTC
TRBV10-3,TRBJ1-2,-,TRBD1,CAIRATGDYGYTF,TGTGCCATCAGGGCGACAGGGGATTATGGCTACACCTTC
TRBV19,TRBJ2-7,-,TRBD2,CASSIGLSRAGAAYEQYF,TGTGCCAGTAGTATCGGACTTTCTCGAGCGGGAGCTGCTTACGAGCAGTACTTC
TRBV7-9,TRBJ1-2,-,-,CASSFFIFPSGYTF,TGTGCCAGCAGCTTCTTCATCTTCCCCTCCGGCTACACCTTC
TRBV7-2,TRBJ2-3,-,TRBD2,CASPTVAGEAGTDTQYF,TGTGCCAGTCCCACGGTAGCGGGAGAAGCGGGGACAGATACGCAGTATTTT
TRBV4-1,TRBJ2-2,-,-,CASSQPSWELFF,TGCGCCAGCAGCCAACCCTCCTGGGAGCTGTTTTTT
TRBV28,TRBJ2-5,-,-,CASSLFGGSETQYF,TGTGCCAGCAGTTTATTCGGGGGTTCGGAGACCCAGTACTTC
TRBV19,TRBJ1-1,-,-,CASSMNTNTEAFF,TGTGCCAGTAGTATGAACACAAACACTGAAGCTTTCTTT
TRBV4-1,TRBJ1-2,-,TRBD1,CASSPDRGIGYTF,TGCGCCAGCAGCCCCGACAGGGGCATAGGCTACACCTTC
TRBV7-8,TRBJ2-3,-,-,CASSLGRGRGDTQYF,TGTGCCAGCAGCTTAGGGAGGGGGCGTGGAGATACGCAGTATTTT
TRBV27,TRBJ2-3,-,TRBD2,CASMYGRAKDTQYF,TGTGCCAGCATGTACGGGAGGGCCAAAGATACGCAGTATTTT
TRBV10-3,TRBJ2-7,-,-,CASGRDSSYEQYF,TGTGCCTCCGGTCGAGACTCCTCCTACGAGCAGTACTTC
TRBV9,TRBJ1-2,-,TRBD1,CASSGQGWGYTF,TGTGCCAGCAGCGGACAGGGTTGGGGCTACACCTTC
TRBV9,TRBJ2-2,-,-,CASKFTATTGELFF,TGTGCCAGCAAGTTCACGGCCACAACCGGGGAGCTGTTTTTT
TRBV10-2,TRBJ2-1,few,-,CASSEGFGIEQFF,TGCGCCAGCAGTGAGGGTTTCGGCATTGAGCAGTTCTTC
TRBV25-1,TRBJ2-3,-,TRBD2,CASSKLAGGTDTQYF,TGTGCCAGCAGTAAACTAGCGGGGGGCACAGATACGCAGTATTTT
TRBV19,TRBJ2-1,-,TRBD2,CASSPWGASGRFGQFF,TGTGCCAGTAGCCCTTGGGGGGCTAGCGGGAGATTCGGGCAGTTCTTC
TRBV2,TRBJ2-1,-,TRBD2,CASNPLGGNSYNEQFF,TGTGCCAGCAACCCTCTCGGGGGGAACTCCTACAATGAGCAGTTCTTC
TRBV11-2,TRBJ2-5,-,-,CASSRGQGQETQYF,TGTGCCAGCTCCCGGGGGCAGGGGCAAGAGACCCAGTACTTC